Presented here are 10 T cell receptor beta chains from one specimen sequenced in a study of T-cell reconstitution after alpha-beta-depleted transplantation in children. Construction of the TCRbeta library involved unique molecular identifiers. TCRdb called the PCR reads again in MiXCR, with one record for every CDR3 protein. The sample records approximately 290,000 distinct CDR3 sequences, under 14% being singletons. Sequencing used peripheral blood, obtained 180 days after TCRalphabeta/CD19-depleted stem cell transplant. Receptors were obtained from a male patient aged 2 to 10 who had a stem cell transplant for chronic granulomatous disease, so the T cells may come from the graft donor.

In this sample, this clonotype turned up many times. The chain recombines TRBV20-1 with TRBJ2-7, with D perhaps matching TRBD2 (6 bases). V was pared by 3 bases and J by 3 bases, with 9 bases between. Germline V gene data show CDR1 as DFQATT and CDR2 as SNEGSKA (reference sequence). CDR3 length equals 12 residues. Here the CDR3 reads CSASGRDYEQYF. CDR3 nucleotides: TGCAGTGCTAGCGGGAGAGACTACGAGCAGTACTTC.

V is TRBV20-1 and J is TRBJ2-2; D gene uncertain. The CDR3 runs to 13 residues. CDR1 and CDR2 (germline): DFQATT, SNEGSKA (reference sequence). Trimming removed 1 base at V and 7 bases at J, with 10 bases between. CDR3 nucleotide sequence: TGCAGTGCTAGAGTCGGTGGTATCGGGGAGCTGTTTTTT. Protein sequence: CSARVGGIGELFF.

This clonotype has more than one count but fewer than ten. The chain combines TRBV6-1 with TRBJ2-6; D perhaps matches TRBD1 (6 bases). The CDR3 runs 18 residues. With 5 bases removed from V and 0 bases from J, the gap between germline ends came to 17 bases. From germline, CDR1 is MNHNS and CDR2 SASEGT. CDR3: CASSRHGQSYSGANVLTF. CDR3 in DNA: TGTGCCAGCAGTCGACATGGACAGTCCTACTCTGGGGCCAACGTCCTGACTTTC.

There are many counts of this clonotype. CDR3 nucleotides: TGTGCCAGTAGTATTCGTGCGGGGGTGGGGCAGTTCTTC. Translation gives CASSIRAGVGQFF. This chain joins TRBV19 and TRBJ2-1, with 7 bases that match TRBD2. CDR1 and CDR2 from the germline V gene are LNHDA and SQIVND (reference sequence). There are 13 residues in the CDR3. After removal of 3 bases from V and 12 bases from J, the junction contained 8 bases not matched to a gene. The full variable domain, completed using reference TRBV19 and TRBJ2-1, is DGGITQSPKYLFRKEGQNVTLSCEQNLNHDAMYWYRQDPGQGLRLIYYSQIVNDFQKGDIAEGYSVSREKKESFPLTVTSAQKNPTAFYLCASSIRAGVGQFFGPGTRLTVL.

This chain joins TRBV25-1 and TRBJ2-7, with TRBD2 matching over 8 bases. Per the germline V gene, CDR1 is MGHDK and CDR2 is SYGVNS. Trimming cost V 8 bases and J 0 bases; bases outside gene matches: 12. The CDR3 length is 16 residues. The CDR3 DNA follows: TGTGCCAGCCGTCTTCGGGAGGGCCAAAGCTCCTACGAGCAGTACTTC. It codes for CASRLREGQSSYEQYF.

With respect to this clonotype: Just one base apart from a much larger clone, this may be a read error. The rearrangement links TRBV7-8 to TRBJ2-3; 11 bases line up with TRBD2. The length of the CDR3 is 17 residues. With 3 bases clipped from V and 2 bases from J, the junction kept 7 bases outside the gene matches. The germline CDR1 and CDR2 sequences are SGHVS and FQNEAQ. The CDR3 nucleotides are TGTGCCAGCAGCTTCTCGCTAGCGGGGGGATACACAGATACGCAGTATTTT. Amino acid sequence: CASSFSLAGGYTDTQYF.

Ten or more counts support this clonotype. V is TRBV7-2 and J is TRBJ1-5; D unresolved. The CDR3 sequence is 14 residues long. V was clipped by 2 bases and J by 0 bases, with 5 bases between them. CDR1 and CDR2 from the germline V gene are SGHTA and FQGNSA. The CDR3 DNA reads TGTGCCAGCAGCTTAAGGGTTAGCAATCAGCCCCAGCATTTT. Its translation: CASSLRVSNQPQHF.

Ten or more counts support this clonotype. This chain joins TRBV20-1 and TRBJ2-7; 9 bases match TRBD1. Germline V gene lookup returns CDR1 DFQATT and CDR2 SNEGSKA (reference sequence). V trimming: 2 bases; J trimming: 2 bases; junction bases outside the gene matches: 10. The CDR3 loop spans 16 amino acids. For the CDR3, the DNA is TGCAGTGCTAGATTAGCCAACAGGGGGCCGGCCTACGAGCAGTACTTC. Translated, it gives CSARLANRGPAYEQYF.

Notes on this clonotype: A single base separates this from a much larger clone, so it may be a read error. V and J are TRBV20-1 and TRBJ2-5; D could derive from TRBD1 or TRBD2 (5 bases each). This CDR3 comprises 15 residues. With 4 bases removed from V and 4 bases from J, the gap between germline ends came to 19 bases. Germline V gene lookup returns CDR1 DFQATT and CDR2 SNEGSKA (reference sequence). The CDR3 nucleotides are TGCAGTGCTATCCCCTCTGAGTTAGGGACAGAGACCCAGTACTTC. Translated: CSAIPSELGTETQYF.

The chain is built from TRBV7-2 and TRBJ2-7; TRBD1 agrees at 7 bases. The CDR3 is 14 amino acids. Germline values: CDR1 SGHTA, CDR2 FQGNSA. The ends lost 3 bases at V and 7 bases at J; junction bases unmatched: 9. The DNA for the CDR3 is TGTGCCAGCAGCTTCAGACAGGGAGCTCTGGAGCAGTACTTC. Its translation is CASSFRQGALEQYF.